Sequencing of this T cell receptor beta chain was carried out in a study of blood T cell repertoires in COVID-19. About the research overall: Donors in the United States, Italy and Spain gave samples during acute or convalescent COVID-19. Sample material is recorded as cDNA or gDNA derived from T cells, B-cell-depleted T cells, or PBMCs.

In the original processing: Reference gene primer amplification gave nucleated cell count estimates. Sequencing was performed with immunoSEQ multiplex PCR; in TCRdb, only in-frame clones are kept and a portion is missing. V and J calls and clone size follow that table, whereas D and trimming were derived from the DNA. In the table there are around 400,000 clones, 80% to 90% of which are singletons. Germline CDR1 reads SEHNR; CDR2 reads FQNEAQ (reference sequence). CDR3 length: 17 amino acids. V was cut by 4 bases and J by 1 base, with 19 bases left in between. The receptor was derived from a man aged 35-49 years with acute or convalescent COVID-19. Sequenced: peripheral blood. The rearrangement joins TRBV7-9 to TRBJ1-2, with D maybe TRBD1 (5 bases). The CDR3 loop is CASSSTTDQRGNYGYTF. The CDR3 coding sequence is TGTGCCAGCAGCTCTACTACCGACCAAAGGGGTAACTATGGCTACACCTTC. The whole variable domain, remainder taken from reference TRBV7-9 and TRBJ1-2, is DTGVSQNPRHKITKRGQNVTFRCDPISEHNRLYWYRQTLGQGPEFLTYFQNEAQLEKSRLLSDRFSAERPKGSFSTLEIQRTEQGDSAMYLCASSSTTDQRGNYGYTFGSGTRLTVV.